A selection of T cell receptor beta chains follows, all from one sample in a study of cytomegalovirus exposure and HLA in healthy donors. This table comes from immunoSEQ multiplex PCR, and its TCRdb copy is limited to in-frame clones, with some not included. The table lists roughly 98,000 clones, 60% to 80% of them singletons, with about 3.5% in the top ten. Sequencing used PBMCs. These TCRs come from a man aged 40-50 years in good health and CMV-seronegative. Both conserved end residues are part of each CDR3. The D gene is left open where the match is weak. Not every row has a clone size; where given, it reads once, few, many or a size class.

- | TRBJ2-2 | - | TRBV10-3 | CAISDPSSSPGELFF | TGTGCCATCAGTGACCCATCCTCTAGTCCCGGGGAGCTGTTTTTT
- | TRBJ1-1 | once | TRBV6-4 | CASELTDRKEAFF | TGTGCCAGCGAACTTACAGACAGGAAGGAAGCTTTCTTT
- | TRBJ1-5 | - | TRBV5-8 | CASSLGGRLSNQPQHF | TGTGCCAGCAGCTTGGGTGGGAGGTTGAGCAATCAGCCCCAGCATTTT
- | TRBJ1-2 | few | TRBV5-3 | CARSQKNWYGYTF | TGTGCCAGAAGCCAAAAAAACTGGTATGGCTACACCTTC
TRBD2 | TRBJ2-1 | - | TRBV5-1 | CASSRGLAGEGEQFF | TGCGCCAGCAGCCGGGGACTAGCGGGAGAAGGTGAGCAGTTCTTC
- | TRBJ1-1 | - | TRBV28 | CASSSRGGSRAFF | TGTGCCAGCAGCTCGCGGGGGGGGTCAAGAGCTTTCTTT
TRBD1 | TRBJ2-3 | - | TRBV7-9 | CASSLDRGLVNTDTQYF | TGTGCCAGCAGCCTTGACAGGGGGCTAGTAAACACAGATACGCAGTATTTT
- | TRBJ2-3 | - | TRBV7-9 | CASSLASASTDTQYF | TGTGCCAGCAGCTTAGCTAGCGCTAGCACAGATACGCAGTATTTT
- | TRBJ1-1 | - | TRBV10-3 | CAIQGYGTEAFF | TGTGCCATCCAGGGTTACGGCACTGAAGCTTTCTTT
TRBD1 | TRBJ2-7 | - | TRBV5-1 | CASRTGQGYEQYF | TGCGCCAGCAGGACCGGACAGGGCTACGAGCAGTACTTC
- | TRBJ2-7 | - | TRBV10-3 | CAISPSSYEQYF | TGTGCCATCAGTCCGAGCTCCTACGAGCAGTACTTC
- | TRBJ2-7 | - | TRBV14 | CASSQGLDYEQYF | TGTGCCAGCAGCCAAGGGCTCGACTACGAGCAGTACTTC
- | TRBJ1-1 | - | TRBV15 | CATSRRGGAGSAEAFF | TGTGCCACCAGCAGGAGGGGAGGGGCCGGGAGCGCTGAAGCTTTCTTT
TRBD1 | TRBJ1-1 | - | TRBV18 | CASSPRDRGRGTEAFF | TGTGCCAGCTCACCGCGGGACAGGGGGCGAGGTACTGAAGCTTTCTTT
- | TRBJ2-5 | - | TRBV2 | CASNRGARTQYF | TGTGCCAGCAACCGCGGAGCTCGGACCCAGTACTTC
TRBD2 | TRBJ2-5 | - | TRBV2 | CASGGGIEEAQYF | TGTGCCAGCGGGGGGGGTATCGAAGAGGCCCAGTACTTC
- | TRBJ1-2 | - | TRBV6-1 | CASSDVTETYGYTF | TGTGCCAGCAGTGATGTCACAGAGACCTATGGCTACACCTTC
TRBD1 | TRBJ2-7 | - | TRBV7-9 | CASYRGYEQYF | TGTGCCAGTTACAGGGGCTACGAGCAGTACTTC
TRBD1 | TRBJ1-1 | - | TRBV9 | CASSVHRITGGHTEAFF | TGTGCCAGCAGCGTCCATAGAATAACAGGGGGGCACACTGAAGCTTTCTTT
TRBD2 | TRBJ2-1 | - | TRBV30 | CAWSGGGGGDEQFF | TGTGCCTGGAGTGGGGGCGGGGGGGGCGATGAGCAGTTCTTC
- | TRBJ1-1 | once | TRBV5-6 | CASSGTPRGAEAFF | TGTGCCAGCAGCGGGACTCCGCGAGGAGCTGAAGCTTTCTTT
TRBD2 | TRBJ2-7 | once | TRBV15 | CATSRFQTSSYEQYF | TGTGCCACCAGCAGGTTCCAGACTAGCAGCTACGAGCAGTACTTC
- | TRBJ2-2 | - | TRBV6-1 | CASRAGTGELFF | TGTGCCAGCAGAGCAGGGACCGGGGAGCTGTTTTTT
- | TRBJ2-2 | - | TRBV4-1 | CASSQVGKGVDGELFF | TGCGCCAGCAGCCAAGTCGGGAAGGGGGTCGACGGGGAGCTGTTTTTT
- | TRBJ1-4 | few | TRBV7-9 | CASSRNIMTRDEGEKLFF | TGTGCCAGCAGCCGTAATATCATGACCCGGGACGAGGGGGAGAAACTGTTTTTT
- | TRBJ1-2 | - | TRBV30 | CAWSSGLYGYTF | TGTGCCTGGAGCTCAGGCCTCTATGGCTACACCTTC
- | TRBJ2-3 | - | TRBV30 | CAWSTTPHRPRELTDTQYF | TGTGCCTGGAGTACGACCCCGCATCGGCCCAGGGAACTCACAGATACGCAGTATTTT
TRBD1 | TRBJ2-1 | - | TRBV5-1 | CASTLRMGQGIGNEQFF | TGCGCCAGCACGCTTCGGATGGGACAGGGGATTGGGAATGAGCAGTTCTTC
- | TRBJ1-1 | - | TRBV29-1 | CSVEEAILLGNTEAFF | TGCAGCGTTGAAGAGGCCATTCTCCTTGGGAACACTGAAGCTTTCTTT
- | TRBJ2-7 | - | TRBV5-4 | CASSLGAHGFDEQYF | TGTGCCAGCAGCTTGGGGGCCCATGGATTCGACGAGCAGTACTTC
- | TRBJ2-7 | - | TRBV6-1 | CASVPGRFADEQYF | TGTGCCAGCGTGCCTGGGAGGTTTGCCGACGAGCAGTACTTC
- | TRBJ2-5 | few | TRBV29-1 | CSVSDWNSYQETQYF | TGCAGCGTTTCCGACTGGAACTCGTACCAAGAGACCCAGTACTTC
- | TRBJ1-1 | - | TRBV4-1 | CASRGDLGNTEAFF | TGCGCCAGCAGGGGAGACCTTGGGAACACTGAAGCTTTCTTT
TRBD1 | TRBJ2-5 | - | TRBV11-2 | CASSSQGGPGETQYF | TGTGCCAGCAGCTCACAGGGGGGCCCCGGGGAGACCCAGTACTTC
TRBD1 | TRBJ1-1 | - | TRBV30 | CAWDTGDTEAFF | TGTGCCTGGGACACAGGGGACACTGAAGCTTTCTTT